These 29 T cell receptor beta chains originate from one sample sequenced in a study of T cells after yellow fever vaccination (dated by TCRdb to the late 2010s). The treatment or condition label on this specimen signifies: live attenuated yellow fever vaccine strain. Library preparation employed 5' RACE. Sequencing used an Illumina HiSeq 2500. The public reads were reanalyzed by TCRdb: fastp trimming at Q25, MiXCR alignment, in-frame beta chains only. Every entry covers one CDR3 protein and lists the most common genes and DNA from its rows. The sample table shows 620,000 or so distinct CDR3 sequences, and about a sixth are seen once. The ten biggest clones cover around 16% of the sample. The specimen was PBMCs, collected more than 4 days after the first yellow fever vaccination. These receptors originate from a man aged 18 to 30 who received the YFV17D yellow fever vaccine.

This chain connects TRBV7-2 to TRBJ2-1; D uncertain. V lost 2 bases to trimming and J lost 3 bases, with 5 bases between them. This CDR3 is built from 13 residues. Germline V gene sequence: CDR1 SGHTA, CDR2 FQGNSA. The chain's CDR3 is CASSLWVYNEQFF. In DNA, the CDR3 is TGTGCCAGCAGCTTATGGGTCTACAATGAGCAGTTCTTC.

This clonotype has just a few counts. V gene TRBV19 combines with J gene TRBJ1-5, with D perhaps matching TRBD1 (5 bases). V was trimmed by 3 bases and J by 5 bases, leaving 8 bases between them. Germline-derived CDR1 and CDR2 are LNHDA and SQIVND (reference sequence). There are 13 residues in the CDR3. The CDR3 nucleotides read TGTGCCAGTAGTATGTCCAGGGATCAGCCCCAGCATTTT. Translation: CASSMSRDQPQHF.

V gene TRBV5-4 combines with J gene TRBJ2-1; 10 bases agree with TRBD1. CDR3 size: 14 residues. V was clipped by 2 bases and J by 9 bases; unmatched bases: 5. Germline-derived CDR1 and CDR2 are SGHNT and YYREEE (reference sequence). The CDR3 protein is CASSFGGQGPEQFF. CDR3 nucleotide sequence: TGTGCCAGCAGCTTTGGGGGACAGGGGCCTGAGCAGTTCTTC.

This clonotype was counted between two and nine times. V gene TRBV2 combines with J gene TRBJ2-2; tentatively, D is TRBD1 (5 bases). This CDR3 has 14 amino acids. V dropped 6 bases and J dropped 2 bases, with 10 bases sitting between them. Germline V gene sequence: CDR1 SNHLY, CDR2 FYNNEI. CDR3 bases: TGTGCCAGCAGCGTGGACACAAACACCGGGGAGCTGTTTTTT. Its translation: CASSVDTNTGELFF.

This clonotype turned up a few times. This chain joins TRBV7-2 and TRBJ2-5, with D tentatively TRBD1 or TRBD2 (5 bases each). V gave up 2 bases and J gave up 4 bases, with 17 bases separating them. The CDR3 has 16 residues. Germline V gene data show CDR1 as SGHTA and CDR2 as FQGNSA. CDR3 nucleotide sequence: TGTGCCAGCAGCTTATACGAGCGGACTGGGGGAGAGACCCAGTACTTC. Its translation: CASSLYERTGGETQYF.

The table lists this clonotype with many counts. The V gene is TRBV3-1, the J gene TRBJ1-2, with a possible D match to TRBD1 (6 bases). V was cut by 3 bases and J by 5 bases, with 16 bases left in between. CDR1 LGHDT and CDR2 YNNKEL come from the germline V gene (reference sequence). The CDR3 totals 15 residues. The CDR3 nucleotides read TGTGCCAGCAGCCATTGGACAGTTCCCGGGTATGGCTACACCTTC. Translated: CASSHWTVPGYGYTF.

The V call is TRBV7-9, the J call TRBJ1-6; no firm D call. CDR3 length: 14 residues. The germline V gene has CDR1 SEHNR and CDR2 FQNEAQ (reference sequence). Between the trimmed V and J ends, which lost 5 bases and 5 bases, there was a span of 10 bases. The CDR3 is CASSRVLNNSPLHF. The CDR3 DNA is TGTGCCAGCAGCCGGGTGCTCAATAATTCACCCCTCCACTTT.

As concerns this clonotype: One end of the junction does not line up with germline, which may come from a read error. V and J are TRBV7-7 and TRBJ2-2; D is perhaps TRBD2 (7 bases). Germline CDR1 reads SSHAT; CDR2 reads FNYEAQ (reference sequence). The CDR3 totals 15 residues. CDR3 in amino acids: CASSGGRGPTGELFF. CDR3 coding DNA: TGTGCTAGCAGCGGAGGGCGGGGGCCAACCGGGGAGCTGTTTTTT.

The rearrangement uses TRBV5-6 and TRBJ2-7; TRBD2 might be the D (5 bases). In germline, CDR1 is SGHDT, CDR2 YYEEEE. Deletions cut 4 bases from V and 4 bases from J, with 9 bases between. The CDR3 extends over 12 amino acids. Written as DNA, the CDR3 is TGTGCCAGCAGCCGGGAAAGATACGAGCAGTACTTC. It translates to CASSRERYEQYF.

This clonotype was observed a few times. The junction shows a germline mismatch at one end, possibly a read error. The rearrangement links TRBV6-4 to TRBJ2-1; D is unresolved. The CDR3 spans 13 residues. CDR1 is MRHNA and CDR2 is SNTAGT in the germline V gene. CDR3 bases: TGTGCCAGCGGAATAATAGCTCCTCTCATTTCGGTCTTC. Translation: CASGIIAPLISVF.

Only a few counts were recorded for this clonotype. The J gene is TRBJ1-2, the V gene TRBV6-5, with D possibly TRBD1 on 5 matching bases. The CDR3 totals 15 residues. V lost 0 bases and J lost 4, with 12 bases in between. Per germline, CDR1 MNHEY and CDR2 SVGAGI. The chain's CDR3 is CASSYSGEQGYGYTF. Here the CDR3 DNA reads TGTGCCAGCAGTTACTCGGGGGAGCAGGGCTATGGCTACACCTTC.

This clonotype has only a few counts. In nucleotides, the CDR3 is TGCGCCAGCAGCCAAGATGGGGGGGCAGGTGGCTACACCTTC. It codes for CASSQDGGAGGYTF. V usage is TRBV4-3 and J usage is TRBJ1-2, with D perhaps matching TRBD1 (6 bases). Trimming took off 0 bases at V and 7 bases at J, with 12 bases between the two ends. Germline V gene data show CDR1 as LGHNA and CDR2 as YSLEER. CDR3 length: 14 residues.

A word on this clonotype: One end of the junction is discordant with germline, which a read error may explain. The rearrangement links TRBV20-1 to TRBJ2-1, with 13 nucleotides matching TRBD2. Looked up from germline, CDR1 is DFQATT and CDR2 is SNEGSKA (reference sequence). This CDR3 contains 15 residues. The CDR3 region is CSAGETSGGTGEQFF. The CDR3 bases are TGCAGTGCTGGAGAGACTAGCGGGGGGACGGGTGAGCAGTTCTTC.

In this sample, this clonotype turned up a few times. The chain employs TRBV11-2 and TRBJ1-1; D gene ambiguous. The CDR3 is made up of 15 amino acids. Trimming removed 2 bases from V and 1 base from J, with 11 bases in between. The germline V gene encodes CDR1 SGHAT and CDR2 FQNNGV. The CDR3: CASSLTPRENTEAFF. In DNA, the CDR3 is TGTGCCAGCAGCTTAACCCCACGAGAGAACACTGAAGCTTTCTTT.

The V call is TRBV6-5, the J call TRBJ1-2; D perhaps matches TRBD1 (5 bases). There are 16 residues in the CDR3. Trimming cost V 0 bases and J 7 bases, with 18 bases left between them. Germline CDR1 is MNHEY and CDR2 is SVGAGI. The CDR3 region has the DNA TGTGCCAGCAGTTACTCAATAGCGGGGCGTGCTGGTGGCTACACCTTC. It codes for CASSYSIAGRAGGYTF.

At least ten counts were recorded for this clonotype. The J gene is TRBJ2-2, the V gene TRBV3-1; D is unclear. V lost 4 bases and J lost 4, with 4 bases in between. Germline lookup yields CDR1 LGHDT and CDR2 YNNKEL (reference sequence). CDR3 length: 12 residues. Written as DNA, the CDR3 is TGTGCCAGCAGCCCTTCCACCGGGGAGCTGTTTTTT. As protein: CASSPSTGELFF.

This clonotype occurred a few times. The chain has TRBV5-1 and TRBJ2-5, with 8 nucleotides matching TRBD1. Germline assignment: CDR1 SGHRS and CDR2 YFSETQ. The V segment lost 4 bases and the J segment 5 bases; nucleotides outside the gene matches: 10. The CDR3 length is 15 residues. CDR3: CASSRNQGARETQYF. CDR3 nucleotide sequence: TGCGCCAGCAGCAGAAATCAGGGGGCGCGGGAGACCCAGTACTTC.

Ten or more counts support this clonotype. The CDR3 spells CASRLGQGRDEQFF. CDR3 coding DNA: TGCGCCAGCAGACTGGGACAGGGGCGCGATGAGCAGTTCTTC. J is TRBJ2-1 and V is TRBV5-1; 10 bases match TRBD1. The CDR3 is made up of 14 amino acids. The J segment lost 8 bases and the V segment lost 5 bases, leaving 7 bases of the junction unmatched. Germline CDR1 SGHRS, CDR2 YFSETQ.

This clonotype was seen only once. This chain joins TRBV20-1 and TRBJ1-3, with 7 bases lining up with TRBD1. The trim removed 7 bases at V and 5 bases at J, leaving 8 bases unmatched. Germline CDR1 DFQATT, CDR2 SNEGSKA (reference sequence). The CDR3 length is 13 residues. CDR3 in amino acids: CSVVDRDRNTIYF. The CDR3 bases are TGCAGTGTTGTTGACAGGGACAGAAACACCATATATTTT.

This clonotype was counted only a few times. The chain recombines TRBV7-9 with TRBJ2-3, with 13 bases lining up with TRBD2. J was trimmed by 4 bases and V by 5 bases; bases with no gene match: 6. The CDR3 totals 16 residues. Germline V CDR1 and CDR2: SEHNR, FQNEAQ (reference sequence). The CDR3 nucleotides read TGTGCCAGCAGCCCAACCGGGACTAGCGGGGCAGATACGCAGTATTTT. This translates into CASSPTGTSGADTQYF. The complete variable domain, with remaining parts taken from reference TRBV7-9 and TRBJ2-3, reads DTGVSQNPRHKITKRGQNVTFRCDPISEHNRLYWYRQTLGQGPEFLTYFQNEAQLEKSRLLSDRFSAERPKGSFSTLEIQRTEQGDSAMYLCASSPTGTSGADTQYFGPGTRLTVL.

The V and J genes are TRBV3-1 and TRBJ1-1, with D perhaps matching TRBD1 (5 bases). Germline V gene lookup returns CDR1 LGHDT and CDR2 YNNKEL (reference sequence). V lost 0 bases and J lost 3, with 11 bases in between. CDR3 size: 15 residues. The CDR3 sequence: CASSQDGRDYTEAFF. CDR3 in DNA: TGTGCCAGCAGCCAAGATGGAAGGGACTACACTGAAGCTTTCTTT. Complete variable domain (other parts from reference TRBV3-1 and TRBJ1-1): DTAVSQTPKYLVTQMGNDKSIKCEQNLGHDTMYWYKQDSKKFLKIMFSYNNKELIINETVPNRFSPKSPDKAHLNLHINSLELGDSAVYFCASSQDGRDYTEAFFGQGTRLTVV.

V usage is TRBV29-1 and J usage is TRBJ1-1; tentatively, D is TRBD1 (5 bases). The V end was cut by 4 bases, the J end by 2 bases, with 14 bases between. Germline V gene sequence: CDR1 SQVTM, CDR2 ANQGSEA. There are 14 residues in the CDR3. Here the CDR3 reads CSVVPGSSNTEAFF. CDR3 sequence (DNA): TGCAGCGTTGTCCCAGGGTCCTCTAACACTGAAGCTTTCTTT.

This clonotype was picked up a small number of times. The chain carries TRBV6-5 and TRBJ2-7; D unclear. Germline CDR1 is MNHEY and CDR2 is SVGAGI. The CDR3 has 16 residues. Trimming removed 0 bases from V and 2 bases from J, with 14 bases in between. CDR3 sequence: CASSYSPGRYPYEQYF. The CDR3 nucleotides are TGTGCCAGCAGTTACTCGCCCGGCCGATATCCCTACGAGCAGTACTTC.

This clonotype has just a few counts. The chain links TRBV10-3 to TRBJ2-2; 9 positions match TRBD1. The CDR3 totals 16 residues. Germline V gene sequence: CDR1 ENHRY, CDR2 SYGVKD. V gave up 5 bases and J gave up 5 bases; unmatched junction bases: 9. The DNA for the CDR3 is TGTGCCATCAGTAATGCCGGGACAGGGAGTACCGGGGAGCTGTTTTTT. It specifies CAISNAGTGSTGELFF.

V gene TRBV5-5 combines with J gene TRBJ1-6; D is unclear. The V gene lost 4 bases and the J gene lost 9 bases, with 17 bases spanning the gap. From germline, CDR1 is SGHKS and CDR2 YYEKEE (reference sequence). The CDR3 has 15 residues. The CDR3 nucleotides are TGTGCCAGCAGCCGACGTGACGGACTTTTTTCACCCCTCCACTTT. Amino acid sequence: CASSRRDGLFSPLHF.

In its sample, this clonotype was seen a few times. V gene TRBV11-2 combines with J gene TRBJ2-3; 8 positions agree with TRBD2. The CDR3 consists of 16 residues. V lost 1 base to trimming and J lost 2 bases; unmatched junction nucleotides: 5. CDR1 SGHAT and CDR2 FQNNGV come from the germline V gene. CDR3 loop: CASSLVPGGITDTQYF. The DNA of the CDR3 is TGTGCCAGCAGCTTAGTTCCGGGGGGGATCACAGATACGCAGTATTTT.

This chain links TRBV7-9 with TRBJ2-2; no clear D gene. V was pared by 8 bases and J by 7 bases, with 14 bases between. From germline, CDR1 is SEHNR and CDR2 FQNEAQ (reference sequence). CDR3 length: 13 amino acids. CDR3 nucleotides: TGTGCCAGCCGCCTGAGAGTTCTCGGGGAGCTGTTTTTT. This encodes CASRLRVLGELFF.

The DNA of the CDR3 is TGTGCCAGCAGTTACTTACTCCTGGGTACAGATACGCAGTATTTT. Its protein product is CASSYLLLGTDTQYF. The V and J genes are TRBV6-2 or TRBV6-3 and TRBJ2-3; D ambiguous. The CDR3 extends over 15 amino acids. V gave up 1 base and J gave up 3 bases, with 11 bases separating them. The germline gives CDR1 MNHEY, CDR2 SVGEGT.

This clonotype has a handful of counts. The chain employs TRBV7-6 and TRBJ2-5, with 8 bases matching TRBD1. This CDR3 is 16 amino acids long. Germline V gives CDR1 SGHVS, CDR2 FNYEAQ. V trimming: 1 base; J trimming: 5 bases; junction bases outside the gene matches: 9. CDR3 in DNA: TGTGCCAGCAGCTTAGAATCCCAGGGGGCTGGGGAGACCCAGTACTTC. This gives the protein CASSLESQGAGETQYF.